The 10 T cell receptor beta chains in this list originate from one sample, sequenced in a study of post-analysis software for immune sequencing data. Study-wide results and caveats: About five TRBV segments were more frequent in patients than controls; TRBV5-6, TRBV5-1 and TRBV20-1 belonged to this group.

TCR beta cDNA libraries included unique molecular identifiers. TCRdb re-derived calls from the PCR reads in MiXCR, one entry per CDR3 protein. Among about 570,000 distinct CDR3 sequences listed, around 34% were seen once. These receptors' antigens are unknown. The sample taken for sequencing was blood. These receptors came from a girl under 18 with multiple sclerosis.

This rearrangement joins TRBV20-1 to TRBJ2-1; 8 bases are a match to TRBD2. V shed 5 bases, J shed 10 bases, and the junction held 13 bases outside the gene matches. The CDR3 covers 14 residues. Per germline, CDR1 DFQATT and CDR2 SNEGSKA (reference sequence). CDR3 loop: CSAAGGAFSLEQFF. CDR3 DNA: TGCAGTGCTGCCGGGGGGGCCTTTAGTCTGGAGCAGTTCTTC.

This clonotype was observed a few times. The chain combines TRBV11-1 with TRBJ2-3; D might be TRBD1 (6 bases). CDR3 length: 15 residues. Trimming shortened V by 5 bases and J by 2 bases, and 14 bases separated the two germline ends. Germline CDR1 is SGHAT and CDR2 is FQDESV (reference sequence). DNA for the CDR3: TGTGCCAGCAGCCCAGGGGCGCCAGACACAGATACGCAGTATTTT. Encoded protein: CASSPGAPDTDTQYF.

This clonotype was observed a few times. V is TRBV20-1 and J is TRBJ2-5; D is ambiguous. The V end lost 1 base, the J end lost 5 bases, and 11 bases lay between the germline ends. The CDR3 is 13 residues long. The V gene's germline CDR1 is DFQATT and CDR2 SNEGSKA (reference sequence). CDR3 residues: CSARVVSSETQYF. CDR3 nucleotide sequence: TGCAGTGCTAGAGTTGTTAGCTCGGAGACCCAGTACTTC.

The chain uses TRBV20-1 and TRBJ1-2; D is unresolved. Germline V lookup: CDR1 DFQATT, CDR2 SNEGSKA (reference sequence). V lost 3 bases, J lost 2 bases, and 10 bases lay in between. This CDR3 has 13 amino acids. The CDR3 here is CSASEINNYGYTF. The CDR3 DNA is TGCAGTGCTAGTGAGATAAACAACTATGGCTACACCTTC.

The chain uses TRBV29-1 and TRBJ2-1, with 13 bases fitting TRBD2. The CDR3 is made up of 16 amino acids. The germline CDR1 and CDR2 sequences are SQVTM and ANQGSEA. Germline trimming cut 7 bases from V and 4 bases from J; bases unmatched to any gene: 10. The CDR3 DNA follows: TGCAGCGCCCTGGGACTAGCGGGGCCCCATTACAATGAGCAGTTCTTC. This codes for CSALGLAGPHYNEQFF.

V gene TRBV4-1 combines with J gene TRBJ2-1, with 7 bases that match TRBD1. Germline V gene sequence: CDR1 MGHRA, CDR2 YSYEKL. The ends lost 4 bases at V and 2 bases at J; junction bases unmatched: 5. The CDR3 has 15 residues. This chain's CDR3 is CASSRRTGTYNEQFF. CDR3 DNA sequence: TGCGCCAGCAGCCGAAGGACAGGAACCTACAATGAGCAGTTCTTC.

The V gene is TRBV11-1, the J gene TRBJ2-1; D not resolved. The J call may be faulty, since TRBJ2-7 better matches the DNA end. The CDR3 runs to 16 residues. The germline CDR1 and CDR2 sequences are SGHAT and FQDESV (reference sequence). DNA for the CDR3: TGTGCCAGCAGCTCCCCCATACGGAGCTCCTACAATGAGCAGTACTTC. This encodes CASSSPIRSSYNEQYF.

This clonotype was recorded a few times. The CDR3 DNA reads as TGTGCCAGCAGCCAAAGAAATCAGCCCCAGCATTTT. Translating gives CASSQRNQPQHF. The chain links TRBV14 to TRBJ1-5; D gene unclear. This CDR3 is 12 amino acids long. The germline gives CDR1 SGHDN, CDR2 FVKESK. The V end was cut by 2 bases, the J end by 4 bases, with 3 bases between.

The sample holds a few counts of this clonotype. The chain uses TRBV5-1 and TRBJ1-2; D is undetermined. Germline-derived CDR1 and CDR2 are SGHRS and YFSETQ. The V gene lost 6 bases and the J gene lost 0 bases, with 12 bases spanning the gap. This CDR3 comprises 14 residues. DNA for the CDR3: TGCGCCAGCACTCCGGAGGCAGCTAACTATGGCTACACCTTC. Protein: CASTPEAANYGYTF.

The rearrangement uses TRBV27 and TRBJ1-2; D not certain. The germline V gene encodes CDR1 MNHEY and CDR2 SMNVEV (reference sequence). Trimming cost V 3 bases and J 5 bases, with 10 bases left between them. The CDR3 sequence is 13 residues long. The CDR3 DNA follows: TGTGCCAGCAGTTTTCTTTCGGGATATGGCTACACCTTC. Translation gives CASSFLSGYGYTF.